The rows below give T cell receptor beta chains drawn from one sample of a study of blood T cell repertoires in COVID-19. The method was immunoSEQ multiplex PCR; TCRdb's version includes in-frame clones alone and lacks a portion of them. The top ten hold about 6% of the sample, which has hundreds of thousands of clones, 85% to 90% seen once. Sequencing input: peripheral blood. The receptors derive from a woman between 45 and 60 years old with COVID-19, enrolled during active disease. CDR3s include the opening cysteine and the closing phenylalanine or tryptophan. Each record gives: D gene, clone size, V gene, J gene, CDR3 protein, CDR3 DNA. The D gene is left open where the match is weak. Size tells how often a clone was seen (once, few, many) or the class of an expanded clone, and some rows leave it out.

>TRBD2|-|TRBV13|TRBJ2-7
CASSSGTSYEQYF
TGTGCCAGCAGCTCCGGGACTAGCTACGAGCAGTACTTC
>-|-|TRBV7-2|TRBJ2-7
CASSLGRPYEQYF
TGTGCCAGCAGCTTAGGCAGGCCCTACGAGCAGTACTTC
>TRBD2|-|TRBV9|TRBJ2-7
CASSARLASYEQYF
TGTGCCAGCAGCGCTAGACTAGCGAGCTACGAGCAGTACTTC
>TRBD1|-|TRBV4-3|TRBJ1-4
CASSQQPLTGTNEKLFF
TGCGCCAGCAGCCAACAACCCTTGACAGGGACTAATGAAAAACTGTTTTTT
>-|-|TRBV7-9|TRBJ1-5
CASSSWGGQPQHF
TGTGCCAGCAGCTCTTGGGGGGGACAGCCCCAGCATTTT
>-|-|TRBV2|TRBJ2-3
CASSGPRGLLTDTQYF
TGTGCCAGCAGTGGGCCAAGAGGCTTGCTCACAGATACGCAGTATTTT
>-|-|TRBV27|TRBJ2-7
CASSLGVGPTYEQYF
TGTGCCAGCAGCCTAGGGGTGGGCCCGACCTACGAGCAGTACTTC
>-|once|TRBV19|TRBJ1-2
CASMGPFNYGYTF
TGTGCCAGTATGGGCCCATTTAACTATGGCTACACCTTC
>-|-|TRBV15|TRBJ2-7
CATSLYREYEQYF
TGTGCCACCTCTTTGTACCGAGAATACGAGCAGTACTTC
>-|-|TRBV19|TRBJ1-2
CASSMNSGYGYTF
TGTGCCAGTAGTATGAATTCAGGCTATGGCTACACCTTC
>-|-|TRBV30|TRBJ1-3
CAWAHPPSRDSGNTIYF
TGTGCCTGGGCCCATCCCCCCTCACGGGACTCTGGAAACACCATATATTTT
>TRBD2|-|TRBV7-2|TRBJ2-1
CASSRRLADAAYNEQFF
TGTGCCAGCAGCCGCAGACTAGCGGATGCGGCCTACAATGAGCAGTTCTTC
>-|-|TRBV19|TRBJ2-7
CASSMADLSYEQYF
TGTGCCAGTAGTATGGCAGATTTATCCTACGAGCAGTACTTC
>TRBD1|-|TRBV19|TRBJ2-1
CASSIDPIRDRGVEQFF
TGTGCCAGTAGTATAGATCCCATCCGGGACAGGGGGGTTGAGCAGTTCTTC
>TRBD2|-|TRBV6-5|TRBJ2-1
CASSPRTSGMNEQFF
TGTGCCAGCAGTCCTAGGACTAGCGGGATGAATGAGCAGTTCTTC
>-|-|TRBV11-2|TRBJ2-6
CASSLDRTAGANVLTF
TGTGCCAGCAGCTTAGATAGGACAGCTGGGGCCAACGTCCTGACTTTC
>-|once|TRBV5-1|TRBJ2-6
CASSHDSHFSGANVLTF
TGCGCCAGCAGCCATGACAGTCATTTCTCTGGGGCCAACGTCCTGACTTTC
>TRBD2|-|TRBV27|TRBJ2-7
CASSRAGESYEQYF
TGTGCCAGCAGTCGAGCGGGAGAGTCCTACGAGCAGTACTTC
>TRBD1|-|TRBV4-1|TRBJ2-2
CASRGDRGPGTGELFF
TGCGCCAGCAGGGGGGACAGGGGGCCTGGCACCGGGGAGCTGTTTTTT
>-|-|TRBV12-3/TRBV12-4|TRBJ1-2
CAITWRGRGYTF
TGTGCCATCACCTGGAGAGGGAGGGGCTACACCTTC
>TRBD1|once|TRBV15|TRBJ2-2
CATSRDRGELFF
TGTGCCACCAGCCGGGACAGGGGTGAGCTGTTTTTT
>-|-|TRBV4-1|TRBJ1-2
CASSQDPGVPYFGYTF
TGCGCCAGCAGCCAAGATCCAGGGGTGCCCTACTTTGGCTACACCTTC
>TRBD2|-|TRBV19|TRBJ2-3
CASSTLAGPPGDTQYF
TGTGCCAGTAGTACCTTAGCGGGACCCCCCGGAGATACGCAGTATTTT
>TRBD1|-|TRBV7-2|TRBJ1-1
CASSSQGYTEAFF
TGTGCCAGCAGCTCACAGGGGTACACTGAAGCTTTCTTT
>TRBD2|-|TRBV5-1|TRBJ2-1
CASSFLAGGDNEQFF
TGCGCCAGCAGCTTCCTAGCGGGAGGAGACAATGAGCAGTTCTTC
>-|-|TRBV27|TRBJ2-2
CASSLFVRAGTGELFF
TGTGCCAGCAGTTTATTCGTACGAGCGGGCACCGGGGAGCTGTTTTTT
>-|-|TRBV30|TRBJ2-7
CAGGASYEQYF
TGTGCCGGCGGGGCCTCCTACGAGCAGTACTTC
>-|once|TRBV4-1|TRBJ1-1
CASSQALVGAAFF
TGCGCCAGCAGCCAAGCCCTTGTAGGGGCAGCTTTCTTT
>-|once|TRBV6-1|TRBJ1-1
CASSEAVRGQSEAFF
TGTGCCAGCAGTGAAGCGGTCCGGGGACAAAGTGAAGCTTTCTTT
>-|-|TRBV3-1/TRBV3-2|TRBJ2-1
CASSLPGLGRSEQFF
TGTGCCAGCAGCCTACCGGGACTGGGTCGAAGTGAGCAGTTCTTC
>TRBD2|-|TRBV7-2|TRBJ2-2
CASSRGGRGTGELFF
TGTGCCAGCAGCCGGGGGGGCCGGGGCACCGGGGAGCTGTTTTTT